The 2 T cell receptor beta chains below were found in one sample sequenced in a study of molecular identifiers for immune sequencing clone quantification. TCRdb analysed the PCR reads with MiXCR anew, one entry per CDR3 protein. Of about 510,000 distinct CDR3 sequences detected, 25% appear once; the ten largest clones hold around 0.8%. The sequenced sample consisted of naive CD8+ T cells from blood, with Jurkat cell RNA spiked in. The subset is: FACS-sorted CD8+CD4-CCR7+CD45RA+ naive T cells. The source is a human donor in good health. Some libraries in this study had Jurkat cell RNA spiked in.

This clonotype was seen ten or more times. The chain links TRBV6-5 to TRBJ1-3; 8 bases are shared with TRBD1. Trimming at V came to 7 bases and at J to 2 bases, leaving 10 bases not matched to a gene. This CDR3 has 16 residues. Germline V gene sequence: CDR1 MNHEY, CDR2 SVGAGI. The CDR3 coding sequence is TGTGCCAGCACTATCGGACAGGGTGCACCTGGAAACACCATATATTTT. Translating gives CASTIGQGAPGNTIYF.

On this clonotype: A much larger clone sits a single nucleotide away, making a read error possible. The chain joins TRBV6-5 to TRBJ2-5; either TRBD1 or TRBD2 may fit D (5 bases each). CDR1 and CDR2 (germline): MNHEY, SVGAGI. The CDR3 is 14 amino acids. CDR3 in amino acids: CASWDVGRQEPQYF. As DNA, the CDR3 is TGTGCCAGTTGGGACGTTGGCCGCCAAGAGCCCCAGTACTTC.